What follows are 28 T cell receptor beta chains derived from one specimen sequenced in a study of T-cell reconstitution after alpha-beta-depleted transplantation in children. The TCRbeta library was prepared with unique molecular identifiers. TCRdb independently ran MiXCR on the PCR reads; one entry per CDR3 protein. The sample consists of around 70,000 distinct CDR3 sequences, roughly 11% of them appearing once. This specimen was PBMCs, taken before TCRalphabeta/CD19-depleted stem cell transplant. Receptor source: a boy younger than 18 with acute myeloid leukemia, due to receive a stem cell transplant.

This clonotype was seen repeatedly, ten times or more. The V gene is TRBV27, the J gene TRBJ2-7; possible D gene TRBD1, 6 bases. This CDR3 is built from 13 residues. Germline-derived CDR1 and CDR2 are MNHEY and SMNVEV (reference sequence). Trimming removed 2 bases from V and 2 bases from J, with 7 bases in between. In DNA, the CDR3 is TGTGCCAGCAGTTTAGGACAGACCTACGAGCAGTACTTC. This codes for CASSLGQTYEQYF.

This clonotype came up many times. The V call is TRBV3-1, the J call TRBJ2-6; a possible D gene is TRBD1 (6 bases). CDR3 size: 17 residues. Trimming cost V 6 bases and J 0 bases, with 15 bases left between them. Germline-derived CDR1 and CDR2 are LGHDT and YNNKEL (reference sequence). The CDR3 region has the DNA TGTGCCAGCAGTACCCGGACAGTCGGCTCTGGGGCCAACGTCCTGACTTTC. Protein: CASSTRTVGSGANVLTF.

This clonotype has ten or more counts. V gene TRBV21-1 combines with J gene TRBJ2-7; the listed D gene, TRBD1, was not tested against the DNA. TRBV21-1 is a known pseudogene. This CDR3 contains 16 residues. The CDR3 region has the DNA TGTGCCAGCAGCAAAGCTGGGACAGGGGGAAACTACGAGCAGTACGTC. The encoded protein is CASSKAGTGGNYEQYV.

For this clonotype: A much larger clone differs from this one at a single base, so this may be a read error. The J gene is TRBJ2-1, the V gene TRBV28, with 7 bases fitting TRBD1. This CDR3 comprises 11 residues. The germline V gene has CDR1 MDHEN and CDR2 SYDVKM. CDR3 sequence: CAGSSRGQKFF. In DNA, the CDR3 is TGTGCCGGCAGTTCCAGGGGACAGAAGTTCTTC. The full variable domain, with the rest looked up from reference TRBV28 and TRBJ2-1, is DVKVTQSSRYLVKRTGEKVFLECVQDMDHENMFWYRQDPGLGLRLIYFSYDVKMKEKGDIPEGYSVSREKKERFSLILESASTNQTSMYLCAGSSRGQKFFGPGTRLTVL.

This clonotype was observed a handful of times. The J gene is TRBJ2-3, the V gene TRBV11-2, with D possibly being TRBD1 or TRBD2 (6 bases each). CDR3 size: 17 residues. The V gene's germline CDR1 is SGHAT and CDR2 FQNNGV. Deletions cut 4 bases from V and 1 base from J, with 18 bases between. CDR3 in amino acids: CASSWGARGRGTDTQYF. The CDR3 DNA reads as TGTGCCAGCAGCTGGGGGGCCAGGGGACGAGGCACAGATACGCAGTATTTT.

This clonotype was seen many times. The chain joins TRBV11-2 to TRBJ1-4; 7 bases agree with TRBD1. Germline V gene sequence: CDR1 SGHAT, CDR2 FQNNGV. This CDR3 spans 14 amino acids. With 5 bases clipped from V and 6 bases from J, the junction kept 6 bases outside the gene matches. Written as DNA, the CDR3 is TGTGCCAGCAGCCCGACAGGGACCTATGAAAAACTGTTTTTT. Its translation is CASSPTGTYEKLFF.

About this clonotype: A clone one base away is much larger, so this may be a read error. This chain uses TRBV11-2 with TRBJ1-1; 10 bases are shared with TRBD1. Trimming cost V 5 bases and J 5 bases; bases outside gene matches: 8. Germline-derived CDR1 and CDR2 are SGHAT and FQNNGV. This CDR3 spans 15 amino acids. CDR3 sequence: CASSPRQGAGTEAFF. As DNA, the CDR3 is TGTGCCAGCAGCCCACGACAGGGGGCAGGGACTGAAGCTTTCTTT.

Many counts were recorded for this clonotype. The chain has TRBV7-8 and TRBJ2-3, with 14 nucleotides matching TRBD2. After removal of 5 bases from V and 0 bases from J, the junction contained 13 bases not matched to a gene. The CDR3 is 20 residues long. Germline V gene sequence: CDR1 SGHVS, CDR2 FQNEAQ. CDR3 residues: CASSPSLPGLAGASTDTQYF. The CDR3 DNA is TGTGCCAGCAGCCCCTCACTCCCGGGACTAGCGGGGGCCAGCACAGATACGCAGTATTTT.

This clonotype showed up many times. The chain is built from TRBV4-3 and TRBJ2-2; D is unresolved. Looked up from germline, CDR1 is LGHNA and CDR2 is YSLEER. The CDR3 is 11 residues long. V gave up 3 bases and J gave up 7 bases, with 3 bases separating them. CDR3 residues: CASSQLGELFF. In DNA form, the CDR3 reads TGCGCCAGCAGCCAGCTCGGGGAGCTGTTTTTT.

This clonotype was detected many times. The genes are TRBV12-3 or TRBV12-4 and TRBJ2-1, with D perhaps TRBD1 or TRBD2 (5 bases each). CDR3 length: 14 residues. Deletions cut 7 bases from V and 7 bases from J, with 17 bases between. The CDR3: CASTRDGWFNEQFF. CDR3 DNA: TGTGCCAGCACCAGGGACGGTTGGTTTAATGAGCAGTTCTTC.

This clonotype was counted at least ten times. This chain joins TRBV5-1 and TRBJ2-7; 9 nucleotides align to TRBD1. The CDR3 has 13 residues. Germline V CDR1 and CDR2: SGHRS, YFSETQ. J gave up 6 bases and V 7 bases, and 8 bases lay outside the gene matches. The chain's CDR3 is CASSGTGRPEQYF. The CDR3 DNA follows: TGCGCCAGCTCCGGGACAGGGCGCCCCGAGCAGTACTTC.

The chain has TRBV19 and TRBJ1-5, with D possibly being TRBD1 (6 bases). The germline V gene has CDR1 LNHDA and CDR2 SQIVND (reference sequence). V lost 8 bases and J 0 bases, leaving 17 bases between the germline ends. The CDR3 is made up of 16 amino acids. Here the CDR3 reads CASGTRDLNSNQPQHF. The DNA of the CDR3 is TGTGCCAGTGGGACACGGGATTTGAATAGCAATCAGCCCCAGCATTTT.

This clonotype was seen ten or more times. In DNA, the CDR3 is TGTGCCAGCAGTTCCGGGACTAGCGCCAAAAACATTCAGTACTTC. Protein: CASSSGTSAKNIQYF. The chain is built from TRBV6-2 or TRBV6-3 and TRBJ2-4; TRBD2 matches at 9 bases. Germline CDR1 and CDR2: MNHEY and SVGEGT. This CDR3 has 15 amino acids. J gave up 1 base and V 4 bases, and 2 bases lay outside the gene matches.

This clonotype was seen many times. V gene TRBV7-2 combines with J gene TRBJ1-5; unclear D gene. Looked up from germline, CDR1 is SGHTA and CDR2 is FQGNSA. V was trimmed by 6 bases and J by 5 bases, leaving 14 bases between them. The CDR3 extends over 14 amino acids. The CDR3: CASRQTPGDQPQHF. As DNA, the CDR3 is TGTGCCAGCAGACAGACCCCTGGGGATCAGCCCCAGCATTTT.

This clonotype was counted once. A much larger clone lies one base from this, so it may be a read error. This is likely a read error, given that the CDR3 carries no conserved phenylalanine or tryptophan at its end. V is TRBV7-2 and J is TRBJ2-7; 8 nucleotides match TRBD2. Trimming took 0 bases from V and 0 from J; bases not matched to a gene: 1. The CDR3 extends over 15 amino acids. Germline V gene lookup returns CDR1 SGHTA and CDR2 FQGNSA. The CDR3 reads CASSLALAVSYEQYY. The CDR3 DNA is TGTGCCAGCAGCTTAGCACTAGCGGTCTCCTACGAGCAGTACTAC.

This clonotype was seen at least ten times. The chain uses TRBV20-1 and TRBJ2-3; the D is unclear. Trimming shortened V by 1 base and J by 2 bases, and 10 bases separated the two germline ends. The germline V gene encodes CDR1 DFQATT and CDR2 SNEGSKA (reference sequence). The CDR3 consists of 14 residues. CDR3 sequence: CSARAWSPTDTQYF. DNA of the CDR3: TGCAGTGCTAGAGCGTGGTCCCCCACAGATACGCAGTATTTT.

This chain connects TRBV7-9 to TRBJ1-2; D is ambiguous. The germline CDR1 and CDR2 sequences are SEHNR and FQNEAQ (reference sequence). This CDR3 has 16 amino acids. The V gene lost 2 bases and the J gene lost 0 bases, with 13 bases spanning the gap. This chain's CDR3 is CASSLNLLHSNYGYTF. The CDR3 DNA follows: TGTGCCAGCAGCTTAAACCTCCTCCACTCTAACTATGGCTACACCTTC.

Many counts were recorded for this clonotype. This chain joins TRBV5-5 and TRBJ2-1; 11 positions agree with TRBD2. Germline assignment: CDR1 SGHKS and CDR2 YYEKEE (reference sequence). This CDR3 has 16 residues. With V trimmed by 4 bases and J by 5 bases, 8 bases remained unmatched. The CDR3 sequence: CASSPPGLAANNEQFF. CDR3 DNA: TGTGCCAGCAGCCCCCCGGGACTAGCGGCAAACAATGAGCAGTTCTTC.

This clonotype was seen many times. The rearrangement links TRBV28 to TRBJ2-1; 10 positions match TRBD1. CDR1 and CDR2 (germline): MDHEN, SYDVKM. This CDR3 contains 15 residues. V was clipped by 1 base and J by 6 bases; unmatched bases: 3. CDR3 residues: CASSLSGTGANEQFF. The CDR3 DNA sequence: TGTGCCAGCAGTTTATCGGGGACAGGGGCCAATGAGCAGTTCTTC.

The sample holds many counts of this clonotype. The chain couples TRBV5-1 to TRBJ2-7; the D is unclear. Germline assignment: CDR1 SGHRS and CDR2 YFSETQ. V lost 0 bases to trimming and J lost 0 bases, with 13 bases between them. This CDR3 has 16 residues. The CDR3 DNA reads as TGCGCCAGCAGCTTGGATATTTCGGTGAGCTCCTACGAGCAGTACTTC. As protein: CASSLDISVSSYEQYF.

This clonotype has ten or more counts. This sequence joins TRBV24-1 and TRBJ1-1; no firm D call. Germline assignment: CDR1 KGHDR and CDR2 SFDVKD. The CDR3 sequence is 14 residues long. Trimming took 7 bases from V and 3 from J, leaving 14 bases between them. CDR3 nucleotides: TGTGCCACCAGAAAGGGTCTGGCGGACACTGAAGCTTTCTTT. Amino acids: CATRKGLADTEAFF.

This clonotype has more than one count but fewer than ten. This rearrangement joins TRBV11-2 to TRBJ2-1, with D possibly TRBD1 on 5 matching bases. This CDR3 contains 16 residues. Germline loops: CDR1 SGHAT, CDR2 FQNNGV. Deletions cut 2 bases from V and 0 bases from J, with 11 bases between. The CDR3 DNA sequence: TGTGCCAGCAGCTTAATAGGGGTCGTCTCCTACAATGAGCAGTTCTTC. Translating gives CASSLIGVVSYNEQFF.

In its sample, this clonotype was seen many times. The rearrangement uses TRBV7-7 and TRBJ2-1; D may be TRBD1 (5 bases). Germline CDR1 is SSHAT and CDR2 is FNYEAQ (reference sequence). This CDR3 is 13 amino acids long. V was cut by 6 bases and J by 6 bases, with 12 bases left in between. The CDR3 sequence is CASSTQGFNEQFF. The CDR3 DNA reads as TGTGCCAGCAGTACGCAGGGTTTCAATGAGCAGTTCTTC.

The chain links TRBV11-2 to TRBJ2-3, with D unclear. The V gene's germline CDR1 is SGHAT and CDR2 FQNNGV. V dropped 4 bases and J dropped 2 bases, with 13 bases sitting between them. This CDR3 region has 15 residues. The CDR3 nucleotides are TGTGCCAGCAGCTCCTCCCCGGCTCTCACAGATACGCAGTATTTT. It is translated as CASSSSPALTDTQYF.

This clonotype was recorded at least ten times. CDR3 loop: CASSLGSDSYNEQFF. The CDR3 DNA sequence: TGTGCCAGCAGCTTAGGTTCGGACTCGTACAATGAGCAGTTCTTC. This chain joins TRBV7-9 and TRBJ2-1; perhaps TRBD2 as D (5 bases). This CDR3 has 15 residues. The germline V gene encodes CDR1 SEHNR and CDR2 FQNEAQ (reference sequence). Trimming left V 1 base short and J 4 bases short, with 11 bases between.

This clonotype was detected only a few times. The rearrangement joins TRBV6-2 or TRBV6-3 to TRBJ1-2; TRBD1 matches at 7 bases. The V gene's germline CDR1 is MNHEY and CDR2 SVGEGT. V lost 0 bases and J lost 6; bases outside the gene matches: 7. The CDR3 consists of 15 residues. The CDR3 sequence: CASSYSDRPSDGYTF. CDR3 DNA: TGTGCCAGCAGTTACTCGGACAGGCCTTCAGATGGCTACACCTTC.

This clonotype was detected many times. The CDR3 region has the DNA TGTGCCAGCAGCAAGGGACGGATGAGCTCTGGAAACACCATATATTTT. It translates to CASSKGRMSSGNTIYF. The chain employs TRBV21-1 and TRBJ1-3; the D call in the table, TRBD1, was not verified against the DNA. TRBV21-1 is reported as a pseudogene. This CDR3 has 16 amino acids.

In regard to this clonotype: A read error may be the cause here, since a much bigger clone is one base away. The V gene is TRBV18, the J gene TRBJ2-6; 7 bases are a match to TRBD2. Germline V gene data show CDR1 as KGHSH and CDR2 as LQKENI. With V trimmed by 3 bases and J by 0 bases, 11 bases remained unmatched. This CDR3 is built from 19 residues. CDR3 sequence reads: CASSPLRAAGSSGANVLTF. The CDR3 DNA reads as TGTGCCAGCTCACCGCTACGAGCAGCGGGGTCCTCTGGGGCCAACGTCCTGACTTTC.